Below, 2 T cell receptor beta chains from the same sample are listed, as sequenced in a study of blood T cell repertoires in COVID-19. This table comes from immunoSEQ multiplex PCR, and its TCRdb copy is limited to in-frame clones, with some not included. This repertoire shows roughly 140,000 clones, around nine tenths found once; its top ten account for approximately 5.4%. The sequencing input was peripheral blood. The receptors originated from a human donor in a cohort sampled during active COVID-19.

CDR3 loop: CASSQGRNSPLHF. The CDR3, as DNA: TGCGCCAGCAGCCAAGGTCGGAATTCACCCCTCCACTTT. The J gene is TRBJ1-6, the V gene TRBV4-1; D unresolved. The V gene lost 1 base and the J gene lost 7 bases, with 5 bases spanning the gap. Germline V CDR1 and CDR2: MGHRA, YSYEKL. CDR3 length: 13 amino acids.

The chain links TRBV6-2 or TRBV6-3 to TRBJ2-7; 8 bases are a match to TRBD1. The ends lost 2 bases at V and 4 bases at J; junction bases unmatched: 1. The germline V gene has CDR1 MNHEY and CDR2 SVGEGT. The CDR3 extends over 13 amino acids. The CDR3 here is CASSYDRGYEQYF. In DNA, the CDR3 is TGTGCCAGCAGTTACGACAGGGGTTACGAGCAGTACTTC.